A single sample is the source of the 26 T cell receptor beta chains below, sequenced in a study of cytomegalovirus exposure and HLA in healthy donors. PCR amplification relied on 60 Vbeta primers (plus 13 Jbeta primers). The data were produced by immunoSEQ multiplex PCR, yet TCRdb's version contains in-frame clones alone and is incomplete. This table holds about 180,000 clones, under 80% found once. Specimen: PBMCs. These receptors were obtained from a woman in her 50s in good health and CMV-seropositive.

The sample holds a few counts of this clone. V is TRBV7-8 and J is TRBJ1-5; D call uncertain. Per the germline V gene, CDR1 is SGHVS and CDR2 is FQNEAQ. V shed 0 bases and J shed 0 bases, with 6 bases lying between them. CDR3 size: 15 residues. CDR3 protein: CASSLARGSNQPQHF. CDR3 bases: TGTGCCAGCAGCTTAGCGCGGGGTAGCAATCAGCCCCAGCATTTT.

The genes are TRBV4-1 and TRBJ2-5, with D perhaps TRBD1 (5 bases). CDR1 and CDR2 (germline): MGHRA, YSYEKL. V dropped 2 bases and J dropped 5 bases, with 15 bases sitting between them. The CDR3 loop spans 15 amino acids. This chain's CDR3 is CASSQLLGQFETQYF. The CDR3 bases are TGCGCCAGCAGCCAACTTCTAGGACAATTTGAGACCCAGTACTTC.

This chain links TRBV2 with TRBJ1-5; D uncertain. The CDR3 runs 13 residues. Trimming took 7 bases from V and 2 from J, leaving 9 bases between them. Germline assignment: CDR1 SNHLY and CDR2 FYNNEI. DNA of the CDR3: TGTGCCAGCACCCAGGAGGGCAATCAGCCCCAGCATTTT. Translation: CASTQEGNQPQHF.

The chain carries TRBV7-8 and TRBJ1-3, with D tentatively TRBD1 (6 bases). V lost 6 bases, J lost 4 bases, and 10 bases lay in between. The CDR3 consists of 13 residues. From germline, CDR1 is SGHVS and CDR2 FQNEAQ. Here the CDR3 reads CASSSDRGNTIYF. The DNA of the CDR3 is TGTGCCAGCAGTTCTGACAGGGGAAACACCATATATTTT.

The V call is TRBV2, the J call TRBJ1-5; D remains ambiguous. CDR3 length equals 15 residues. Deletions cut 4 bases from V and 0 bases from J, with 10 bases between. Germline CDR1 reads SNHLY; CDR2 reads FYNNEI. CDR3 sequence (DNA): TGTGCCAGCAGTGGGAGGCAATATAGCAATCAGCCCCAGCATTTT. It translates to CASSGRQYSNQPQHF.

This sequence joins TRBV6-6 and TRBJ1-5; unclear D gene. In germline, CDR1 is MNHNY, CDR2 SVGAGI (reference sequence). Trimming pared 6 bases from V and 0 bases from J, leaving 12 bases between. The length of the CDR3 is 15 residues. The CDR3 is CASRSAGNSNQPQHF. The CDR3 DNA is TGTGCCAGCAGGTCGGCCGGGAATAGCAATCAGCCCCAGCATTTT.

The DNA for the CDR3 is TGCGCCAGCAGCTTGGGGCCGACAGGGTTGAGCTACGAGCAGTACTTC. Translation: CASSLGPTGLSYEQYF. V usage is TRBV5-1 and J usage is TRBJ2-7; 7 bases align to TRBD1. Losses at the gene ends were 0 bases for V and 3 bases for J; bases not matched to a gene: 9. The germline V gene encodes CDR1 SGHRS and CDR2 YFSETQ. This CDR3 spans 16 amino acids.

The chain employs TRBV6-6 and TRBJ2-1, with TRBD1 matching 8 bases. The V segment lost 4 bases and the J segment 3 bases; nucleotides outside the gene matches: 8. Looked up from germline, CDR1 is MNHNY and CDR2 is SVGAGI (reference sequence). CDR3 length: 16 amino acids. The CDR3 DNA reads TGTGCCAGCAGTTCTACAGGGGGTAATGTCTACAATGAGCAGTTCTTC. Its protein product is CASSSTGGNVYNEQFF.

This clone was seen just once. The chain uses TRBV5-4 and TRBJ2-1, with 7 bases lining up with TRBD2. Germline trimming cut 0 bases from V and 7 bases from J; bases unmatched to any gene: 4. The CDR3 spans 14 residues. Germline assignment: CDR1 SGHNT and CDR2 YYREEE (reference sequence). The CDR3 protein is CASSLERGGNEQFF. CDR3 coding DNA: TGTGCCAGCAGCTTGGAACGGGGAGGGAATGAGCAGTTCTTC.

This chain joins TRBV29-1 and TRBJ1-1, with D maybe TRBD1 (5 bases). The CDR3 is 12 amino acids. Per the germline V gene, CDR1 is SQVTM and CDR2 is ANQGSEA. The V and J ends lost 0 bases and 7 bases respectively, with 9 bases between them. The CDR3 DNA reads as TGCAGCGTTGAAGAAGGGGCAAGTGAAGCTTTCTTT. It codes for CSVEEGASEAFF.

The chain has TRBV5-1 and TRBJ1-1, with D maybe TRBD1 (6 bases). Germline assignment: CDR1 SGHRS and CDR2 YFSETQ. Trimming pared 4 bases from V and 7 bases from J, leaving 17 bases between. The CDR3 totals 14 residues. CDR3 bases: TGCGCCAGCAGCCCCGGGACACATCAGAGTGAAGCTTTCTTT. Residues: CASSPGTHQSEAFF.

The V call is TRBV29-1, the J call TRBJ1-4; the match to TRBD1 covers 7 bases. The CDR3 length is 14 residues. Germline V gene data show CDR1 as SQVTM and CDR2 as ANQGSEA. Trimming took 5 bases from V and 2 from J; bases not matched to a gene: 5. The CDR3 DNA sequence: TGCAGCGTTACTACAGGGGCCACTAATGAAAAACTGTTTTTT. Its translation: CSVTTGATNEKLFF.

The rearrangement links TRBV11-2 to TRBJ2-3; no reliable D call. CDR3 length: 16 residues. The germline V gene encodes CDR1 SGHAT and CDR2 FQNNGV. The ends were cut back, 1 base at V and 0 bases at J, with 11 bases in the middle. CDR3 nucleotides: TGTGCCAGCAGCTTAGGTACGGAGAGTAGCACAGATACGCAGTATTTT. This gives the protein CASSLGTESSTDTQYF. Variable domain in full (rest from reference TRBV11-2 and TRBJ2-3): EAGVAQSPRYKIIEKRQSVAFWCNPISGHATLYWYQQILGQGPKLLIQFQNNGVVDDSQLPKDRFSAERLKGVDSTLKIQPAKLEDSAVYLCASSLGTESSTDTQYFGPGTRLTVL.

V usage is TRBV5-6 and J usage is TRBJ1-4; D is unclear. Germline V gene sequence: CDR1 SGHDT, CDR2 YYEEEE. V lost 1 base and J 8 bases, leaving 12 bases between the germline ends. The CDR3 has 14 residues. The CDR3 DNA reads TGTGCCAGCAGCTTGCAGTGGCGGAGGGAAAAACTGTTTTTT. This gives the protein CASSLQWRREKLFF.

About this clone: Other DNA sequences in this specimen translate into the identical CDR3. The CDR3 spells CASSLGGGGYEQYF. The CDR3 DNA reads TGTGCCAGCAGCTTGGGAGGGGGGGGCTACGAGCAGTACTTC. The gene calls are TRBV5-6 and TRBJ2-7, with D perhaps TRBD2 (7 bases). Per the germline V gene, CDR1 is SGHDT and CDR2 is YYEEEE. Trimming stripped 0 bases from V and 3 bases from J, with 10 bases between. This CDR3 comprises 14 residues.

The chain links TRBV5-6 to TRBJ1-2; 9 positions agree with TRBD1. This CDR3 contains 14 residues. After removal of 4 bases from V and 2 bases from J, the junction contained 3 bases not matched to a gene. In germline, CDR1 is SGHDT, CDR2 YYEEEE. The CDR3 here is CASSQGQGNYGYTF. In DNA form, the CDR3 reads TGTGCCAGCAGCCAGGGACAGGGCAACTATGGCTACACCTTC.

This chain links TRBV27 with TRBJ2-2, with 9 bases fitting TRBD2. The germline gives CDR1 MNHEY, CDR2 SMNVEV (reference sequence). The CDR3 is made up of 15 amino acids. V trimming: 5 bases; J trimming: 6 bases; junction bases outside the gene matches: 7. This CDR3 is CASSGALAGAGELFF. CDR3 nucleotide sequence: TGTGCCAGCAGTGGCGCTTTAGCGGGGGCCGGGGAGCTGTTTTTT.

This sequence joins TRBV2 and TRBJ2-2; the D gene is possibly TRBD2 (5 bases). Per germline, CDR1 SNHLY and CDR2 FYNNEI. V was clipped by 5 bases and J by 4 bases, with 8 bases between them. The CDR3 covers 13 residues. The CDR3 spells CASSRESTGELFF. In DNA, the CDR3 is TGTGCCAGCAGTAGGGAGTCCACCGGGGAGCTGTTTTTT.

V and J are TRBV4-2 and TRBJ2-5; 10 bases are a match to TRBD2. The V and J ends lost 1 base and 2 bases, in that order; junction bases with no gene match: 4. CDR1 and CDR2 from the germline V gene are LGHNA and YNFKEQ. CDR3 length: 16 amino acids. CDR3 sequence (DNA): TGTGCCAGCAGCCAAGTAGGTAGCGGGGGGCAAGAGACCCAGTACTTC. Translating it yields CASSQVGSGGQETQYF.

The chain recombines TRBV5-1 with TRBJ2-7; D ambiguous. CDR1 and CDR2 from the germline V gene are SGHRS and YFSETQ. Trimming removed 6 bases at V and 3 bases at J, with 10 bases between. CDR3 length: 12 residues. The CDR3 DNA follows: TGCGCCAGCAAAGGAGATTTCTACGAGCAGTACTTC. Translated, it gives CASKGDFYEQYF.

The V gene is TRBV5-8, the J gene TRBJ1-3; 7 nucleotides line up with TRBD1. Germline trimming cut 4 bases from V and 0 bases from J; bases unmatched to any gene: 7. The CDR3 runs 16 residues. Germline values: CDR1 SGHTS, CDR2 YDEGEE. The CDR3 sequence: CASSDRASGSGNTIYF. CDR3 sequence (DNA): TGTGCCAGCAGCGACAGGGCTTCGGGCTCTGGAAACACCATATATTTT.

The chain has TRBV30 and TRBJ1-2, with D perhaps matching TRBD1 (6 bases). V dropped 2 bases and J dropped 4 bases, with 11 bases sitting between them. The germline V gene encodes CDR1 GTSNPN and CDR2 SVGIG (reference sequence). The CDR3 has 13 residues. CDR3 in DNA: TGTGCCTGGAGTTCTTACAGGGCCTATGGCTACACCTTC. It encodes CAWSSYRAYGYTF. The variable domain in full, completed from reference TRBV30 and TRBJ1-2, reads SQTIHQWPATLVQPVGSPLSLECTVEGTSNPNLYWYRQAAGRGLQLLFYSVGIGQISSEVPQNLSASRPQDRQFILSSKKLLLSDSGFYLCAWSSYRAYGYTFGSGTRLTVV.

The chain uses TRBV27 and TRBJ1-2, with D possibly being TRBD1 (5 bases). V lost 1 base, J lost 4 bases, and 10 bases lay in between. This CDR3 comprises 14 residues. Germline V CDR1 and CDR2: MNHEY, SMNVEV (reference sequence). In DNA, the CDR3 is TGTGCCAGCAGTTTATATAGGGGAAGCTATGGCTACACCTTC. Translation: CASSLYRGSYGYTF.

The chain couples TRBV14 to TRBJ1-2; D possibly corresponds to TRBD1 (5 bases). The CDR3 spans 16 residues. Trimming took 0 bases from V and 1 from J, leaving 12 bases between them. The germline V gene encodes CDR1 SGHDN and CDR2 FVKESK. CDR3 in DNA: TGTGCCAGCAGCCAAGAGTCATCGGGGGTTAACTATGGCTACACCTTC. Translating gives CASSQESSGVNYGYTF.

The J gene is TRBJ1-4, the V gene TRBV11-2; weak D call: TRBD1 (5 bases). The germline V gene encodes CDR1 SGHAT and CDR2 FQNNGV. The CDR3 has 14 amino acids. V lost 0 bases and J 7 bases, leaving 9 bases between the germline ends. Written as DNA, the CDR3 is TGTGCCAGCAGCTTAGAGGGGCGATTTGAAAAACTGTTTTTT. It translates to CASSLEGRFEKLFF. Together with reference TRBV11-2 and TRBJ1-4, the CDR3 gives the full variable domain: EAGVAQSPRYKIIEKRQSVAFWCNPISGHATLYWYQQILGQGPKLLIQFQNNGVVDDSQLPKDRFSAERLKGVDSTLKIQPAKLEDSAVYLCASSLEGRFEKLFFGSGTQLSVL.

The gene calls are TRBV6-5 and TRBJ1-1; no clear D. The CDR3 is 13 amino acids. Trimming cost V 5 bases and J 1 base, with 8 bases left between them. Germline CDR1 reads MNHEY; CDR2 reads SVGAGI. The CDR3 nucleotides are TGTGCCAGCAGTGGTTACACGAACACTGAAGCTTTCTTT. Amino acids: CASSGYTNTEAFF.